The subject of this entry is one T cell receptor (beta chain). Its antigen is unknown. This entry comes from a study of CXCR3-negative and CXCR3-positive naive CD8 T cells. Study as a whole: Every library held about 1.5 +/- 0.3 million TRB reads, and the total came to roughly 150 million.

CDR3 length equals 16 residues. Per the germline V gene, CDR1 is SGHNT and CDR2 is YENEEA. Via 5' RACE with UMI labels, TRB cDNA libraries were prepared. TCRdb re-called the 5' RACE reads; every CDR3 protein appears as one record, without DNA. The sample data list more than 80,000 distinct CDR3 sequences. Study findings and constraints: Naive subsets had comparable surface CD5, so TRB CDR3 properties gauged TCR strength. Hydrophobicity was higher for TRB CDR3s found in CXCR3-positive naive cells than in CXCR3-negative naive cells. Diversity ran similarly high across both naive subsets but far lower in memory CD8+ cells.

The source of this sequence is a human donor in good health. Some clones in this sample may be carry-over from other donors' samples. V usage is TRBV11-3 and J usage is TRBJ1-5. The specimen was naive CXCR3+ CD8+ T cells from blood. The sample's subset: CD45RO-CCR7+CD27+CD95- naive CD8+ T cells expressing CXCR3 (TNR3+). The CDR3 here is CASSLEPHGDNQPQHF.